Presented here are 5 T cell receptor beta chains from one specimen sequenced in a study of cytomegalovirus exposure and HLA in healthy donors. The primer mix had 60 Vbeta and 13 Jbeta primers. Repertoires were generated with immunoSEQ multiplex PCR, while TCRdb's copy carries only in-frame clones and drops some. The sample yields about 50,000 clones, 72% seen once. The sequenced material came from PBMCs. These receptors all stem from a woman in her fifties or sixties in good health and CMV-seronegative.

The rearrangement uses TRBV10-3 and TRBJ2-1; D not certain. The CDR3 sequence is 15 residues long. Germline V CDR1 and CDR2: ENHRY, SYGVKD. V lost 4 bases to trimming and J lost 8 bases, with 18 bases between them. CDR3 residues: CAISVASRRGDEQFF. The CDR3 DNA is TGTGCCATCAGTGTGGCGTCACGAAGAGGCGATGAGCAGTTCTTC.

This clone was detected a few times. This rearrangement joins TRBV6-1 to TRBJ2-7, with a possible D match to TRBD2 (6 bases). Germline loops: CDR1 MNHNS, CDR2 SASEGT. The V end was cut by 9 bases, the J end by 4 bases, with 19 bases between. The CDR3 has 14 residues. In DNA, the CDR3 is TGTGCCAGTCTTCGGAACGGGAGAGGTTACGAGCAGTACTTC. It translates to CASLRNGRGYEQYF.

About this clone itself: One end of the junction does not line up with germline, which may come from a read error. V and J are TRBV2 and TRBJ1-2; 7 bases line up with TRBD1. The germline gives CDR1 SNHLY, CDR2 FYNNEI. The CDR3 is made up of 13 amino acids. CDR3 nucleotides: TGTGTCAGCAGTGCGGGGACAGTTTATGGCTACACCTTC. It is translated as CVSSAGTVYGYTF.

CDR3 residues: CASGDRASYGYTF. Written as DNA, the CDR3 is TGTGCCAGCGGTGACAGGGCTAGCTATGGCTACACCTTC. V usage is TRBV5-6 and J usage is TRBJ1-2; 7 positions match TRBD1. V trimming: 7 bases; J trimming: 4 bases; junction bases outside the gene matches: 7. This CDR3 is built from 13 residues. Germline assignment: CDR1 SGHDT and CDR2 YYEEEE.

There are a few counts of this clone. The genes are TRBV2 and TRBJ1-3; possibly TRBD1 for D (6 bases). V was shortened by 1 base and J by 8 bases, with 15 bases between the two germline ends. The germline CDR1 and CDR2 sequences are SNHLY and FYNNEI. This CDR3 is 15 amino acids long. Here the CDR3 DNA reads TGTGCCAGCAGTGAAGTTGGACAGCGGATCCACACCATATATTTT. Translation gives CASSEVGQRIHTIYF.